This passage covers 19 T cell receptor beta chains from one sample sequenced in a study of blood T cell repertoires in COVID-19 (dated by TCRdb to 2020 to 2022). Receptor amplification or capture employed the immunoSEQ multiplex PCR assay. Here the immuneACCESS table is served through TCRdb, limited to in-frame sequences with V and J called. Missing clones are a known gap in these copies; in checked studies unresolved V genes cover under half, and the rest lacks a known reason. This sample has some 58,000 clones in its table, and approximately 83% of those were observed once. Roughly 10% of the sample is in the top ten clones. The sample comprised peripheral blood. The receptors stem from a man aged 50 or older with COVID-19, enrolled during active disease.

The CDR3 DNA is TGTGCCAGTAGTGACAGGGGGCTTACTGAAGCTTTCTTT. Encoded protein: CASSDRGLTEAFF. The chain is built from TRBV19 and TRBJ1-1; 10 nucleotides line up with TRBD1. From germline, CDR1 is LNHDA and CDR2 SQIVND (reference sequence). CDR3 length: 13 amino acids. Trimming at V came to 5 bases and at J to 5 bases, leaving 2 bases not matched to a gene. The full variable domain, its missing parts supplied by reference TRBV19 and TRBJ1-1, is DGGITQSPKYLFRKEGQNVTLSCEQNLNHDAMYWYRQDPGQGLRLIYYSQIVNDFQKGDIAEGYSVSREKKESFPLTVTSAQKNPTAFYLCASSDRGLTEAFFGQGTRLTVV.

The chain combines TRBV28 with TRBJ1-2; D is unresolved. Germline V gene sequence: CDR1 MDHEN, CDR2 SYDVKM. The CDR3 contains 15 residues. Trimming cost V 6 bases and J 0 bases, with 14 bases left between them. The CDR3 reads CASSPPENTNYGYTF. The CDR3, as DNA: TGTGCCAGCAGCCCCCCGGAGAATACTAACTATGGCTACACCTTC.

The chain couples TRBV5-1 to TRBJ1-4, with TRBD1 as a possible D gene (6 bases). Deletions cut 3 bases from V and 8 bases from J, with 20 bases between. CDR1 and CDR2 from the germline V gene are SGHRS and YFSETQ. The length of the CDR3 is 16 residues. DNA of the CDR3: TGCGCCAGCAGCTCCTCTTCCGGGCTCAGGGGAGAAAAACTGTTTTTT. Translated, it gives CASSSSSGLRGEKLFF.

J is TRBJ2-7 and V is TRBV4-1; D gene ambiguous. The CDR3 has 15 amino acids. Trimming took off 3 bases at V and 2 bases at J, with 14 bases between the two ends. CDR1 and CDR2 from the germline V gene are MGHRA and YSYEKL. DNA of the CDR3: TGCGCCAGCAGCCAGACGCGGCACGTTGCCTACGAGCAGTACTTC. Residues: CASSQTRHVAYEQYF.

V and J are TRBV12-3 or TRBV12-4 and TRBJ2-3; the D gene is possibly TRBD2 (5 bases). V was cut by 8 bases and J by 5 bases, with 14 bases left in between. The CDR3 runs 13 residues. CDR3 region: CASALREQDTQYF. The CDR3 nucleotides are TGTGCCAGCGCCCTAAGGGAGCAAGATACGCAGTATTTT.

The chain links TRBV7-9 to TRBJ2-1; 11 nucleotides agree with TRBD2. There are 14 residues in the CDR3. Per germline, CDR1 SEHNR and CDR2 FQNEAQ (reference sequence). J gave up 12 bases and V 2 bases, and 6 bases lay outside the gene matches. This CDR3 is CASSLMLAGGGQFF. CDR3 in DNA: TGTGCCAGCAGCTTAATGCTAGCGGGAGGAGGGCAGTTCTTC.

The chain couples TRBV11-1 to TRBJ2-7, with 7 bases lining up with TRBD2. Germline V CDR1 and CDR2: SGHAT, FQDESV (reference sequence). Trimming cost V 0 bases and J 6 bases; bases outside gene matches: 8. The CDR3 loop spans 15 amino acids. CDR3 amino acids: CASSLAGGPGGEQYF. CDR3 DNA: TGTGCCAGCAGCTTAGCCGGAGGGCCGGGGGGCGAGCAGTACTTC.

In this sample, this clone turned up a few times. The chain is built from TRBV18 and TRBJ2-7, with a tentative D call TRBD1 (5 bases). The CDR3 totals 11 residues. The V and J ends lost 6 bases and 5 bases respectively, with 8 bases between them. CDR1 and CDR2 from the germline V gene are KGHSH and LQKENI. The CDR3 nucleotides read TGTGCCAGCTCGACAGTCAACGAGCAGTACTTC. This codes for CASSTVNEQYF.

The CDR3 DNA is TGTGCCTGGAGTCGGACAGGGATCGACGAGCAGTACTTC. Translation: CAWSRTGIDEQYF. The chain combines TRBV30 with TRBJ2-7, with 8 positions matching TRBD1. After removal of 2 bases from V and 5 bases from J, the junction contained 5 bases not matched to a gene. The CDR3 covers 13 residues. CDR1 and CDR2 (germline): GTSNPN, SVGIG (reference sequence).

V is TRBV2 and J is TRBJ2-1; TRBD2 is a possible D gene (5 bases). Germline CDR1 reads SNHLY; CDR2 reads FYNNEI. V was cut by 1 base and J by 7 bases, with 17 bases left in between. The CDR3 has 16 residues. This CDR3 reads CASSEVGGWPVNEQFF. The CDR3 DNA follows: TGTGCCAGCAGTGAAGTAGGAGGCTGGCCCGTTAATGAGCAGTTCTTC. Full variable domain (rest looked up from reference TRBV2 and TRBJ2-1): EPEVTQTPSHQVTQMGQEVILRCVPISNHLYFYWYRQILGQKVEFLVSFYNNEISEKSEIFDDQFSVERPDGSNFTLKIRSTKLEDSAMYFCASSEVGGWPVNEQFFGPGTRLTVL.

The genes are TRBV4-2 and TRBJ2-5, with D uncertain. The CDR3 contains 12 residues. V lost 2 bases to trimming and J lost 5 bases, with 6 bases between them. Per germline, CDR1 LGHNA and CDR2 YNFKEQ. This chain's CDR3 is CASSQMRETQYF. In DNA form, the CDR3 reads TGTGCCAGCAGCCAAATGAGGGAGACCCAGTACTTC.

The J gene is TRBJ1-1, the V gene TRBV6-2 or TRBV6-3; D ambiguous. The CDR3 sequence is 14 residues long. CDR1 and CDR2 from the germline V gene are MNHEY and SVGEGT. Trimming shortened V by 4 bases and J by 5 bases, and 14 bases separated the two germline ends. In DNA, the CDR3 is TGTGCCAGCAGTTCGGGGTCATCGGTTACTGAAGCTTTCTTT. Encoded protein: CASSSGSSVTEAFF.

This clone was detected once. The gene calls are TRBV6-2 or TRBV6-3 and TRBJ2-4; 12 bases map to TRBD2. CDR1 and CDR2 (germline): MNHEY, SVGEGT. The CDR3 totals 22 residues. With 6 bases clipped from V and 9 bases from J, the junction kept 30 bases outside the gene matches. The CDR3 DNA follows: TGTGCCAGCAGCCTTACCGGACACAACCTTCTAGCGGGAGGGCCAAAGGGAGGCATTCAGTACTTC. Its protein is CASSLTGHNLLAGGPKGGIQYF.

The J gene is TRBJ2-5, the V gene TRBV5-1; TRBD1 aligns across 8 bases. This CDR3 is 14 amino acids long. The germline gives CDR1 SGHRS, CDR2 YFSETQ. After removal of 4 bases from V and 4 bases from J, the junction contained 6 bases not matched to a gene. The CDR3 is CASSRTGRGETQYF. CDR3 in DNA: TGCGCCAGCAGCAGGACAGGGCGGGGAGAGACCCAGTACTTC.

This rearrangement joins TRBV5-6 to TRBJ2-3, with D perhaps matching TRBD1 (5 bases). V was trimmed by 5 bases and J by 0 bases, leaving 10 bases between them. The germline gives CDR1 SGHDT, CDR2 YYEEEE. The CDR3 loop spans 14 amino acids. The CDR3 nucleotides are TGTGCCAGCAGTTTAAGGGGAAGCACAGATACGCAGTATTTT. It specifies CASSLRGSTDTQYF.

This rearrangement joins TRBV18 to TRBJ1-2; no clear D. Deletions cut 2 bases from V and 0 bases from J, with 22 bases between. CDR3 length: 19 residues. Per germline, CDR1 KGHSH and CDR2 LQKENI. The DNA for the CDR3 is TGTGCCAGCTCACCAGGCCCCCGGGAGGTCGGAGGAGCTAACTATGGCTACACCTTC. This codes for CASSPGPREVGGANYGYTF.

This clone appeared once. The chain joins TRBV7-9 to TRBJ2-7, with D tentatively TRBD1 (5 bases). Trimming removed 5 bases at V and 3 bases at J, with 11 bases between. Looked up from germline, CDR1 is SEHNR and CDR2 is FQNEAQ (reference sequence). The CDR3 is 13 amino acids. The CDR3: CASSPQDSYEQYF. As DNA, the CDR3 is TGTGCCAGCAGCCCCCAAGACAGCTACGAGCAGTACTTC.

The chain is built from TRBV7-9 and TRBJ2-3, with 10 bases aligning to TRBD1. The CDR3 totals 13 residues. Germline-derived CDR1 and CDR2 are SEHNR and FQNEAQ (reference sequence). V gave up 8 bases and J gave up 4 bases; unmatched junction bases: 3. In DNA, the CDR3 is TGTGCCAGCGAGGACAGGGGGGCAGATACGCAGTATTTT. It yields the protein CASEDRGADTQYF.

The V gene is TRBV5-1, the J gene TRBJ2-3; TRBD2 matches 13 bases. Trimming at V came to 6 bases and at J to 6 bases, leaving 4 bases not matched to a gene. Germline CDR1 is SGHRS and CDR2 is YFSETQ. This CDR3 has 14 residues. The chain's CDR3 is CASTGLAGEDTQYF. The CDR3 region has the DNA TGCGCCAGCACCGGACTAGCGGGAGAGGATACGCAGTATTTT.